This T cell receptor beta chain was obtained from a study of cytomegalovirus exposure and HLA in healthy donors. Study-wide points: The classifier reportedly diagnosed cytomegalovirus status with high specificity and sensitivity. The study designated about 180 TCR beta chains cytomegalovirus-associated.

Trimming at V came to 1 base and at J to 3 bases, leaving 3 bases not matched to a gene. Germline V lookup: CDR1 SGHVS, CDR2 FQNEAQ. The CDR3 runs to 15 residues. To note about this clone: No antigen is known for it.

This PCR relied on a set of 60 Vbeta primers and 13 Jbeta primers. Libraries were prepared by immunoSEQ multiplex PCR; TCRdb keeps only in-frame clonotypes and omits some of them. The profile shows some 40,000 clones, roughly 74% of them singletons. The chain links TRBV7-8 to TRBJ2-1; 7 bases agree with TRBD2. The sequence came from a man between 25 and 39 years old in good health and CMV-seronegative. Sequencing was carried out using PBMCs. The CDR3 DNA reads TGTGCCAGCAGCTTAGAACTAGCGCTCTACAATGAGCAGTTCTTC. It codes for CASSLELALYNEQFF.